This is a list of T cell receptor beta chains from one sample in a study of blood T cells in healthy people across ages. TCRdb used MiXCR to reprocess the 5' RACE reads, holding one entry per CDR3 protein. The table shows roughly 800,000 distinct CDR3 sequences, with 58% occurring only once. Sequenced input: blood. These receptors came from a man aged 25 to 45 in good health. The CDR3 runs from the conserved cysteine through the conserved F or W. Fields, in order: D gene, J gene, V gene, clone size, CDR3 protein, CDR3 DNA. The D gene is left open where the match is weak. Rows may omit the clone size; those that give it use once, few, many or a size class.

>-|TRBJ2-7|TRBV7-2|-
CASSYAGSYEQYF
TGTGCTAGCAGCTACGCCGGGTCCTACGAGCAGTACTTC
>-|TRBJ1-5|TRBV14|-
CASRRTGGPQHF
TGTGCCAGCAGGAGGACCGGTGGGCCCCAGCATTTT
>-|TRBJ1-5|TRBV25-1|once
CASSEMGRNQPQHF
TGTGCCAGCAGTGAAATGGGCAGAAATCAGCCCCAGCATTTT
>-|TRBJ2-1|TRBV4-1|-
CASSQATSWNEQFF
TGCGCCAGCAGCCAAGCGACTAGTTGGAATGAGCAGTTCTTC
>TRBD1|TRBJ2-3|TRBV29-1|-
CSVAGQDSLTQYF
TGCAGCGTTGCGGGACAGGACTCACTTACGCAGTATTTT
>TRBD1|TRBJ2-7|TRBV28|few
CASSVTGAAYEQYF
TGTGCCAGCAGTGTGACAGGGGCAGCCTACGAGCAGTACTTC
>TRBD1|TRBJ2-1|TRBV27|once
CASSLSKPGGYNEQFF
TGTGCCAGCAGTTTATCGAAGCCAGGGGGATACAATGAGCAGTTCTTC
>-|TRBJ1-4|TRBV7-2|-
CASSSRLREKLFF
TGTGCCAGCAGCTCCAGGCTGCGCGAAAAACTGTTTTTT
>TRBD1|TRBJ1-1|TRBV3-1|few
CASSRTGHNTEAFF
TGTGCCAGCAGCCGGACAGGGCATAACACTGAAGCTTTCTTT
>TRBD2|TRBJ2-5|TRBV4-2|many
CASSQGLAGGPALGETQYF
TGTGCCAGCAGCCAAGGACTAGCGGGAGGGCCGGCCCTAGGAGAGACCCAGTACTTC
>-|TRBJ2-1|TRBV7-9|-
CASSPTPVHEQFF
TGTGCCAGCAGCCCGACACCCGTGCATGAGCAGTTCTTC
>-|TRBJ2-1|TRBV6-2/TRBV6-3|-
CASSDQSYNEQFF
TGTGCCAGCAGTGATCAGAGCTACAATGAGCAGTTCTTC
>-|TRBJ1-1|TRBV15|-
CATSRERANTEAFF
TGTGCCACCAGCAGAGAAAGGGCGAACACTGAAGCTTTCTTT
>TRBD2|TRBJ2-1|TRBV9|-
CASSVSSGIGDSYNEQFF
TGTGCCAGCAGCGTATCTAGCGGAATTGGGGATTCCTACAATGAGCAGTTCTTC
>-|TRBJ1-5|TRBV7-4|-
CASSLEGGAAYNQPQHF
TGTGCCAGCAGCTTAGAAGGGGGGGCTGCGTACAATCAGCCCCAGCATTTT
>TRBD1|TRBJ1-2|TRBV27|once
CASKWTGTSNYGYTF
TGTGCCAGCAAATGGACAGGGACTTCTAACTATGGCTACACCTTC
>-|TRBJ2-1|TRBV7-2|-
CASSTYYNEQFF
TGTGCCAGCAGCACCTACTACAATGAGCAGTTCTTC
>-|TRBJ1-2|TRBV6-1|-
CASSEFRTDRYGYTF
TGTGCCAGCAGTGAATTCAGGACCGACCGTTATGGCTACACCTTC
>-|TRBJ2-5|TRBV7-2|many
CASSLAPQETQYF
TGTGCCAGCAGCTTAGCCCCCCAAGAGACCCAGTACTTC
>-|TRBJ2-7|TRBV12-3/TRBV12-4|-
CASSSRSASSSYEQYF
TGTGCCAGCAGTTCTAGATCGGCCAGCAGCTCCTACGAGCAGTACTTC
>-|TRBJ2-3|TRBV24-1|few
CATSDPGTTDTQYF
TGTGCCACCAGTGATCCCGGGACTACAGATACGCAGTATTTT
>-|TRBJ2-7|TRBV20-1|-
CSASVSPGAAEQYF
TGCAGTGCTAGTGTTAGCCCCGGGGCGGCTGAGCAGTACTTC